Presented here are 3 T cell receptor beta chains from one specimen sequenced in a study of shared clonotypes between healthy human individuals (dated by TCRdb to 2018 to 2020). Libraries were made using the immunoSEQ multiplex PCR assay. As stored in TCRdb, this immuneACCESS dataset retains in-frame rearrangements with V and J assigned. A fraction of the clones does not appear; measured against another copy, unresolved V genes explain less than half of the discrepancy, and the remainder lacks a known reason. The sample table records more than 2 million clones; approximately 94% of these occur just once. Roughly 1.1% of the sample lies in the top ten. CD8 naive samples were CD45RO-negative cells positively selected for CCR7, giving a CD45RA+CCR7+ population that excluded TemRA cells. Material for sequencing was naive CD8+ T cells sorted from blood. The cell subset or site label here, explained by the study, means: CD45RA+CCR7+. The receptors shown here come from a young man in good health.

J is TRBJ2-3 and V is TRBV29-1; possible D gene TRBD2, 5 bases. The CDR3 loop spans 12 amino acids. CDR1 is SQVTM, CDR2 ANQGSEA, per germline. Trimming cost V 6 bases and J 4 bases, with 11 bases left between them. CDR3 sequence reads: CSVPGGSDTQYF. The CDR3 DNA sequence: TGCAGCGTCCCTGGAGGATCAGATACGCAGTATTTT.

Only one count was recorded for this clone. This chain connects TRBV13 to TRBJ1-1, with TRBD1 as a possible D gene (6 bases). The CDR3 runs 14 residues. Germline V gene data show CDR1 as PRHDT and CDR2 as FYEKMQ (reference sequence). Trimming pared 2 bases from V and 3 bases from J, leaving 10 bases between. DNA for the CDR3: TGTGCCAGCAGCTTACAGGGGTCCCACACTGAAGCTTTCTTT. This codes for CASSLQGSHTEAFF.

The rearrangement links TRBV10-2 to TRBJ2-7, with a tentative D call TRBD1 (6 bases). CDR1 WSHSY and CDR2 SAAADI come from the germline V gene. CDR3 length equals 12 residues. Trimming stripped 8 bases from V and 3 bases from J, with 11 bases between. The CDR3 loop is CASWDTIYEQYF. CDR3 DNA: TGCGCCAGCTGGGACACTATCTACGAGCAGTACTTC.